The 28 T cell receptor beta chains in this list originate from one sample, sequenced in a study of cytomegalovirus exposure and HLA in healthy donors. 13 Jbeta primers and 60 Vbeta primers were used for the PCR. The data were produced by immunoSEQ multiplex PCR, yet TCRdb's version contains in-frame clones alone and is incomplete. The sample has 75,000 to 95,000 clones, over 60% seen once; the top ten hold 3% to 5%. Sequencing was done on a sample of PBMCs. All receptors derive from a man aged 25-45 years in good health and CMV-seronegative.

The chain links TRBV5-1 to TRBJ2-1, with TRBD2 as a possible D gene (5 bases). The CDR3 length is 13 residues. Germline loops: CDR1 SGHRS, CDR2 YFSETQ. V was pared by 4 bases and J by 9 bases, with 14 bases between. CDR3 amino acids: CASSTLASVEQFF. CDR3 nucleotides: TGCGCCAGCAGCACCCTAGCTTCGGTTGAGCAGTTCTTC. The whole variable domain, filled in from reference TRBV5-1 and TRBJ2-1, reads KAGVTQTPRYLIKTRGQQVTLSCSPISGHRSVSWYQQTPGQGLQFLFEYFSETQRNKGNFPGRFSGRQFSNSRSEMNVSTLELGDSALYLCASSTLASVEQFFGPGTRLTVL.

The chain is built from TRBV5-6 and TRBJ2-3; D remains ambiguous. This CDR3 has 13 amino acids. Trimming pared 0 bases from V and 1 base from J, leaving 3 bases between. Germline assignment: CDR1 SGHDT and CDR2 YYEEEE. The CDR3 is CASSLERTDTQYF. The CDR3 DNA sequence: TGTGCCAGCAGCTTGGAGCGCACAGATACGCAGTATTTT.

The gene calls are TRBV19 and TRBJ2-1; a weak D match, TRBD1 (6 bases). This CDR3 region has 15 residues. Germline CDR1 reads LNHDA; CDR2 reads SQIVND (reference sequence). Trimming shortened V by 1 base and J by 9 bases, and 16 bases separated the two germline ends. CDR3 nucleotide sequence: TGTGCCAGTAGTATAGCCGTCTCGACAGGCGGTGAGCAGTTCTTC. Protein product: CASSIAVSTGGEQFF.

The CDR3 nucleotides are TGTGCCAGCAGTCTAGCGGGCGATACGCAGTATTTT. It specifies CASSLAGDTQYF. This chain joins TRBV27 and TRBJ2-3, with 8 bases that match TRBD2. CDR1 and CDR2 from the germline V gene are MNHEY and SMNVEV (reference sequence). Trimming took 5 bases from V and 6 from J; bases not matched to a gene: 1. The CDR3 is 12 amino acids.

The gene calls are TRBV6-1 and TRBJ2-4, with TRBD2 as a possible D gene (6 bases). CDR1 is MNHNS, CDR2 SASEGT, per germline. V was clipped by 4 bases and J by 8 bases, with 6 bases between them. The CDR3 consists of 11 residues. CDR3 nucleotides: TGTGCCAGCAGTGGGGGGGACATTCAGTACTTC. Translation: CASSGGDIQYF.

This chain joins TRBV5-1 and TRBJ1-2, with D tentatively TRBD1 (6 bases). Germline V gives CDR1 SGHRS, CDR2 YFSETQ. V was trimmed by 0 bases and J by 4 bases, leaving 13 bases between them. CDR3 length: 15 residues. The CDR3 DNA is TGCGCCAGCAGCTTGGCACAGGGAAAGAGCTATGGCTACACCTTC. Its translation is CASSLAQGKSYGYTF.

The chain couples TRBV28 to TRBJ2-3; TRBD1 agrees at 7 bases. Germline CDR1 reads MDHEN; CDR2 reads SYDVKM. The CDR3 has 14 residues. J was trimmed by 4 bases and V by 5 bases; bases with no gene match: 6. The CDR3 here is CASSGRQGPDTQYF. CDR3 coding DNA: TGTGCCAGCAGTGGTCGACAGGGCCCAGATACGCAGTATTTT.

The sample holds a few counts of this clone. The J gene is TRBJ2-7, the V gene TRBV5-8; D perhaps matches TRBD1 (5 bases). Germline V lookup: CDR1 SGHTS, CDR2 YDEGEE. There are 11 residues in the CDR3. Trimming left V 0 bases short and J 12 bases short, with 10 bases between. CDR3 protein: CASSLVDKVYF. The CDR3 DNA sequence: TGTGCCAGCAGCTTGGTGGACAAAGTGTACTTC.

The rearrangement joins TRBV18 to TRBJ1-4; 8 bases are a match to TRBD1. There are 18 residues in the CDR3. The germline V gene encodes CDR1 KGHSH and CDR2 LQKENI. The V gene end was trimmed by 5 bases and the J gene end by 8 bases; junction bases not matched to a gene: 19. Here the CDR3 DNA reads TGTGCCAGCTCAGCGGCAATCCTATCGACAGGGGTTAGCGAAAAACTGTTTTTT. Protein product: CASSAAILSTGVSEKLFF.

The chain carries TRBV9 and TRBJ2-5; no definite D call. V was cut by 0 bases and J by 3 bases, with 3 bases left in between. The CDR3 contains 12 residues. Per the germline V gene, CDR1 is SGDLS and CDR2 is YYNGEE. The CDR3 sequence is CASSVGEETQYF. DNA for the CDR3: TGTGCCAGCAGCGTAGGCGAAGAGACCCAGTACTTC.

Concerning this clone: Within the sample, other DNA sequences also encode this same CDR3. The chain links TRBV7-2 to TRBJ2-1, with 9 bases lining up with TRBD2. The CDR3 totals 17 residues. After removal of 4 bases from V and 2 bases from J, the junction contained 9 bases not matched to a gene. CDR1 and CDR2 from the germline V gene are SGHTA and FQGNSA. The DNA of the CDR3 is TGTGCCAGCAGCTCCCAAGCGGGGGGACCTCCCTACAATGAGCAGTTCTTC. Its protein is CASSSQAGGPPYNEQFF.

The DNA for the CDR3 is TGCGCCAGCAGCTTCCTCCAGGGGGCAGGGGAAAAACTGTTTTTT. This gives the protein CASSFLQGAGEKLFF. The chain combines TRBV5-1 with TRBJ1-4; 8 nucleotides align to TRBD1. V trimming: 2 bases; J trimming: 8 bases; junction bases outside the gene matches: 8. The CDR3 is 15 residues long. Germline V gene data show CDR1 as SGHRS and CDR2 as YFSETQ.

The V and J genes are TRBV7-2 and TRBJ2-7, with 7 bases fitting TRBD1. The V segment lost 5 bases and the J segment 6 bases; nucleotides outside the gene matches: 13. CDR1 is SGHTA, CDR2 FQGNSA, per germline. The CDR3 has 15 residues. The CDR3 region is CASSVRDSNRGEQYF. The CDR3 DNA reads TGTGCCAGCAGCGTCCGGGACAGCAATCGGGGCGAGCAGTACTTC.

This sequence joins TRBV7-9 and TRBJ2-7; TRBD1 matches at 9 bases. Trimming at V came to 7 bases and at J to 2 bases, leaving 6 bases not matched to a gene. This CDR3 contains 14 residues. CDR1 and CDR2 (germline): SEHNR, FQNEAQ (reference sequence). The DNA of the CDR3 is TGTGCCAGCACCTCCCGGGACAGGGCCTACGAGCAGTACTTC. Its translation: CASTSRDRAYEQYF.

CDR3 DNA: TGTGCCAGCAGTGAGGCTAGCGGGAGGACCCGTAGCACAGATACGCAGTATTTT. Amino acids: CASSEASGRTRSTDTQYF. The J gene is TRBJ2-3, the V gene TRBV6-4, with 11 bases lining up with TRBD2. The CDR3 is 18 amino acids. CDR1 is MRHNA, CDR2 SNTAGT, per germline. Trimming removed 3 bases from V and 0 bases from J; junction bases left unmatched: 8.

The chain has TRBV7-9 and TRBJ1-4; D perhaps matches TRBD1 (6 bases). Trimming cost V 1 base and J 7 bases, with 10 bases left between them. Germline V gene sequence: CDR1 SEHNR, CDR2 FQNEAQ (reference sequence). This CDR3 has 14 amino acids. CDR3 sequence (DNA): TGTGCCAGCAGCTTAGGGACAGCAGCTGAAAAACTGTTTTTT. Protein product: CASSLGTAAEKLFF.

The rearrangement links TRBV6-5 to TRBJ2-7; 7 bases align to TRBD2. The CDR3 consists of 11 residues. The germline CDR1 and CDR2 sequences are MNHEY and SVGAGI. Germline trimming cut 5 bases from V and 7 bases from J; bases unmatched to any gene: 2. In DNA form, the CDR3 reads TGTGCCAGCAGTAACGGGGGGGAGCAGTACTTC. This gives the protein CASSNGGEQYF.

J is TRBJ1-6 and V is TRBV9, with D maybe TRBD1 (5 bases). The CDR3 is 15 residues long. V was shortened by 2 bases and J by 5 bases, with 11 bases between the two germline ends. Germline-derived CDR1 and CDR2 are SGDLS and YYNGEE. For the CDR3, the DNA is TGTGCCAGCAGCGTTGACAGTGGGAATAATTCACCCCTCCACTTT. Amino acid sequence: CASSVDSGNNSPLHF.

The genes are TRBV7-9 and TRBJ2-3; no firm D call. Trimming took off 5 bases at V and 6 bases at J, with 12 bases between the two ends. The germline V gene has CDR1 SEHNR and CDR2 FQNEAQ (reference sequence). The CDR3 runs to 13 residues. The CDR3 region is CASSPLVGDTQYF. CDR3 DNA: TGTGCCAGCAGCCCCCTGGTCGGGGATACGCAGTATTTT. Full variable domain (remainder filled in from reference TRBV7-9 and TRBJ2-3): DTGVSQNPRHKITKRGQNVTFRCDPISEHNRLYWYRQTLGQGPEFLTYFQNEAQLEKSRLLSDRFSAERPKGSFSTLEIQRTEQGDSAMYLCASSPLVGDTQYFGPGTRLTVL.

The J gene is TRBJ2-5, the V gene TRBV28; maybe TRBD1 (7 bases). Looked up from germline, CDR1 is MDHEN and CDR2 is SYDVKM. Trimming took off 5 bases at V and 4 bases at J, with 17 bases between the two ends. The CDR3 consists of 15 residues. The CDR3 DNA reads TGTGCCAGCAGTCCCCGTTCAGGGGGGCGAGAGACCCAGTACTTC. This codes for CASSPRSGGRETQYF. The full variable domain, rest sourced from reference TRBV28 and TRBJ2-5, is DVKVTQSSRYLVKRTGEKVFLECVQDMDHENMFWYRQDPGLGLRLIYFSYDVKMKEKGDIPEGYSVSREKKERFSLILESASTNQTSMYLCASSPRSGGRETQYFGPGTRLLVL.

The genes are TRBV4-2 and TRBJ2-2; 9 positions agree with TRBD2. The V segment lost 0 bases and the J segment 6 bases; nucleotides outside the gene matches: 11. CDR3 length: 18 residues. Germline CDR1 reads LGHNA; CDR2 reads YNFKEQ. CDR3 sequence: CASSQDRWAGGPPGELFF. Here the CDR3 DNA reads TGTGCCAGCAGCCAAGATCGGTGGGCGGGAGGGCCTCCCGGGGAGCTGTTTTTT.

CDR3: CASRTGQKLQHF. CDR3 in DNA: TGTGCCAGCAGGACAGGACAGAAGCTCCAGCATTTT. This chain uses TRBV2 with TRBJ1-5, with D perhaps TRBD1 (6 bases). The V end lost 6 bases, the J end lost 12 bases, and 15 bases lay between the germline ends. Germline CDR1 is SNHLY and CDR2 is FYNNEI. The CDR3 contains 12 residues.

This clone has more than one count but fewer than ten. V gene TRBV7-3 combines with J gene TRBJ2-3; TRBD2 matches 7 bases. The CDR3 loop spans 16 amino acids. J was trimmed by 6 bases and V by 5 bases; bases with no gene match: 14. The germline CDR1 and CDR2 sequences are SGHTA and FQGTGA. CDR3 region: CASSPPSAGEGDTQYF. The CDR3 DNA is TGTGCCAGCAGCCCCCCCTCCGCGGGAGAGGGGGATACGCAGTATTTT.

This clone appeared a few times. This sequence joins TRBV9 and TRBJ2-3; TRBD2 might be the D (5 bases). V gave up 0 bases and J gave up 6 bases, with 17 bases separating them. This CDR3 contains 16 residues. Germline CDR1 SGDLS, CDR2 YYNGEE. DNA for the CDR3: TGTGCCAGCAGCGTAGACGGGGTTCCCCGTACGGATACGCAGTATTTT. Translation gives CASSVDGVPRTDTQYF.

This clone was counted between two and nine times. CDR3 bases: TGTGCCAGAGCCCCGGGGAGTGAGGGCACCGGGGAGCTGTTTTTT. It translates to CARAPGSEGTGELFF. This chain uses TRBV21-1 with TRBJ2-2; TRBD2 is taken as the D call from the table, unchecked against the DNA. TRBV21-1 corresponds to a pseudogene. The CDR3 has 15 residues.

This clone has a handful of counts. The chain combines TRBV19 with TRBJ2-5, with no clear D. The CDR3 has 15 residues. The germline V and J ends were trimmed by 4 bases and 1 base, with 13 bases remaining between them. Germline V gene lookup returns CDR1 LNHDA and CDR2 SQIVND (reference sequence). The CDR3 DNA is TGTGCCAGTAGTACCTACTCAGCGATCCAAGAGACCCAGTACTTC. Protein sequence: CASSTYSAIQETQYF.

The chain carries TRBV5-1 and TRBJ2-3, with TRBD2 as a possible D gene (6 bases). Trimming stripped 0 bases from V and 2 bases from J, with 10 bases between. CDR1 and CDR2 from the germline V gene are SGHRS and YFSETQ. The CDR3 is 15 residues long. The CDR3: CASSLALAATDTQYF. In nucleotides, the CDR3 is TGCGCCAGCAGCTTGGCGTTAGCGGCCACAGATACGCAGTATTTT.

This chain joins TRBV4-1 and TRBJ1-1, with D tentatively TRBD1 (5 bases). CDR1 and CDR2 (germline): MGHRA, YSYEKL. With 0 bases removed from V and 5 bases from J, the gap between germline ends came to 16 bases. There are 16 residues in the CDR3. The CDR3 is CASSQDRGEVNTEAFF. In DNA form, the CDR3 reads TGCGCCAGCAGCCAAGATCGGGGGGAAGTTAATACTGAAGCTTTCTTT.